These 17 T cell receptor beta chains were all obtained from the same sample, sequenced in a study of blood T cell repertoires in COVID-19. Repertoires were generated with immunoSEQ multiplex PCR, while TCRdb's copy carries only in-frame clones and drops some. This sample carries under 350,000 clones, approximately 85% of them seen once, and the ten largest clones take approximately 10%. The sequenced sample consisted of peripheral blood. The receptors come from a woman in her 70s with acute or convalescent COVID-19.

This sequence joins TRBV29-1 and TRBJ1-1, with D uncertain. Trimming cost V 5 bases and J 2 bases, with 21 bases left between them. The CDR3 runs to 16 residues. Germline-derived CDR1 and CDR2 are SQVTM and ANQGSEA. The CDR3 DNA reads as TGCAGCGTTCGGCGGAGCGCCCCTTCGGGAAACACTGAAGCTTTCTTT. It codes for CSVRRSAPSGNTEAFF.

The chain carries TRBV4-1 and TRBJ1-1; 9 positions match TRBD1. J lost 10 bases, V lost 1 base, and 10 bases had no gene match. Germline V gene sequence: CDR1 MGHRA, CDR2 YSYEKL. The CDR3 runs to 15 residues. The CDR3 region has the DNA TGCGCCAGCAGCCAAGGGCGGGACAGGGTTGGGGCAGCTTTCTTT. Residues: CASSQGRDRVGAAFF.

This chain links TRBV7-9 with TRBJ2-2; weak D call: TRBD1 (6 bases). V lost 5 bases, J lost 3 bases, and 16 bases lay in between. The CDR3 is 16 amino acids. CDR1 is SEHNR, CDR2 FQNEAQ, per germline (reference sequence). DNA of the CDR3: TGTGCCAGCAGCGCAAACAGGGTGGGCGACACCGGGGAGCTGTTTTTT. This translates into CASSANRVGDTGELFF. Full variable domain (outside the CDR3, taken from reference TRBV7-9 and TRBJ2-2): DTGVSQNPRHKITKRGQNVTFRCDPISEHNRLYWYRQTLGQGPEFLTYFQNEAQLEKSRLLSDRFSAERPKGSFSTLEIQRTEQGDSAMYLCASSANRVGDTGELFFGEGSRLTVL.

This chain connects TRBV6-5 to TRBJ1-5; no clear D gene. Trimming pared 5 bases from V and 4 bases from J, leaving 12 bases between. This CDR3 has 14 amino acids. Germline V gene data show CDR1 as MNHEY and CDR2 as SVGAGI. The CDR3 here is CASSPRGRNQPQHF. CDR3 nucleotides: TGTGCCAGCAGTCCCCGCGGGCGGAATCAGCCCCAGCATTTT.

This chain joins TRBV7-8 and TRBJ1-5; D is ambiguous. V shed 6 bases and J shed 1 base, with 13 bases lying between them. The CDR3 runs to 15 residues. Germline CDR1 and CDR2: SGHVS and FQNEAQ. For the CDR3, the DNA is TGTGCCAGCAGTCAAAGGACGGGGAGCAATCAGCCCCAGCATTTT. Protein: CASSQRTGSNQPQHF. The full variable domain, rest sourced from reference TRBV7-8 and TRBJ1-5, is GAGVSQSPRYKVAKRGQDVALRCDPISGHVSLFWYQQALGQGPEFLTYFQNEAQLDKSGLPSDRFFAERPEGSVSTLKIQRTQQEDSAVYLCASSQRTGSNQPQHFGDGTRLSIL.

This rearrangement joins TRBV5-1 to TRBJ1-1, with D tentatively TRBD1 (5 bases). CDR3 length: 17 amino acids. Germline V gene data show CDR1 as SGHRS and CDR2 as YFSETQ. Between the trimmed V and J ends, which lost 4 bases and 0 bases, there was a span of 19 bases. This CDR3 is CASSLDRIGAMNTEAFF. In DNA form, the CDR3 reads TGCGCCAGCAGCCTCGACAGAATTGGGGCGATGAACACTGAAGCTTTCTTT.

The rearrangement links TRBV2 to TRBJ1-3; 8 positions match TRBD1. Unmatched junction bases numbered 10, after V lost 2 bases and J lost 4 bases. Germline-derived CDR1 and CDR2 are SNHLY and FYNNEI. The CDR3 runs 17 residues. CDR3 amino acids: CASSEQAAQGGGNTIYF. CDR3 nucleotide sequence: TGTGCCAGCAGTGAACAAGCCGCACAGGGGGGAGGAAACACCATATATTTT.

The J gene is TRBJ1-2, the V gene TRBV25-1; a weak D match, TRBD1 (6 bases). Trimming stripped 1 base from V and 6 bases from J, with 18 bases between. CDR3 length: 16 residues. Germline V gives CDR1 MGHDK, CDR2 SYGVNS. CDR3 sequence: CASSESGLKGGNGYTF. CDR3 bases: TGTGCCAGCAGTGAATCGGGCCTAAAAGGGGGAAATGGCTACACCTTC.

This clone was seen a single time. The chain is built from TRBV2 and TRBJ2-7, with D unresolved. The germline V gene has CDR1 SNHLY and CDR2 FYNNEI. This CDR3 contains 13 residues. V was trimmed by 5 bases and J by 3 bases, leaving 11 bases between them. The CDR3 region has the DNA TGTGCCAGCAGTCTCGGCGGATACTACGAGCAGTACTTC. The encoded protein is CASSLGGYYEQYF.

In its sample, this clone was seen a few times. This sample includes further DNA sequences coding for the same CDR3. The CDR3 protein is CASSLTGTGGNSPLHF. As DNA, the CDR3 is TGCGCCAGCAGCCTAACCGGGACAGGGGGAAATTCACCCCTCCACTTT. The rearrangement uses TRBV5-1 and TRBJ1-6; TRBD1 aligns across 11 bases. Trimming took 4 bases from V and 7 from J; bases not matched to a gene: 7. CDR3 size: 16 residues. From germline, CDR1 is SGHRS and CDR2 YFSETQ. Variable domain in full (rest from reference TRBV5-1 and TRBJ1-6): KAGVTQTPRYLIKTRGQQVTLSCSPISGHRSVSWYQQTPGQGLQFLFEYFSETQRNKGNFPGRFSGRQFSNSRSEMNVSTLELGDSALYLCASSLTGTGGNSPLHFGNGTRLTVT.

Turning to this clone: This same CDR3 is encoded by further DNA sequences in the sample. The chain links TRBV5-1 to TRBJ1-2, with 8 bases fitting TRBD1. Per germline, CDR1 SGHRS and CDR2 YFSETQ. The V segment lost 0 bases and the J segment 8 bases; nucleotides outside the gene matches: 0. The CDR3 totals 12 residues. The CDR3 region is CASSLDRGGYTF. Written as DNA, the CDR3 is TGCGCCAGCAGCTTGGACAGGGGGGGCTACACCTTC.

The J gene is TRBJ2-7, the V gene TRBV19; D ambiguous. CDR1 and CDR2 from the germline V gene are LNHDA and SQIVND (reference sequence). V gave up 6 bases and J gave up 1 base, with 10 bases separating them. The CDR3 extends over 13 amino acids. The CDR3 region has the DNA TGTGCCAGTAGCCTCGACGGGTCCTACGAGCAGTACTTC. It specifies CASSLDGSYEQYF.

The V and J genes are TRBV18 and TRBJ1-1, with no clear D. The V gene lost 5 bases and the J gene lost 5 bases, with 15 bases spanning the gap. This CDR3 has 14 amino acids. Germline lookup yields CDR1 KGHSH and CDR2 LQKENI. The CDR3 spells CASSATLEGTEAFF. The CDR3 DNA follows: TGTGCCAGCTCAGCTACCTTAGAGGGAACTGAAGCTTTCTTT.

J is TRBJ2-3 and V is TRBV28; 8 bases match TRBD2. Germline values: CDR1 MDHEN, CDR2 SYDVKM. CDR3 length equals 15 residues. V shed 1 base, J shed 4 bases, and the junction held 4 bases outside the gene matches. CDR3 DNA sequence: TGTGCCAGCAGTTTATTAGGGACTAGTGCAGATACGCAGTATTTT. Residues: CASSLLGTSADTQYF. Variable domain in full (rest from reference TRBV28 and TRBJ2-3): DVKVTQSSRYLVKRTGEKVFLECVQDMDHENMFWYRQDPGLGLRLIYFSYDVKMKEKGDIPEGYSVSREKKERFSLILESASTNQTSMYLCASSLLGTSADTQYFGPGTRLTVL.

The J gene is TRBJ1-1, the V gene TRBV12-5, with TRBD1 matching 7 bases. The CDR3 is 15 residues long. The J segment lost 4 bases and the V segment lost 1 base, leaving 6 bases of the junction unmatched. CDR1 and CDR2 (germline): LGHNT, FRNRAP. CDR3 sequence reads: CASGLALQGITEAFF. The DNA for the CDR3 is TGTGCTAGTGGTTTGGCTTTACAGGGGATCACTGAAGCTTTCTTT.

V is TRBV10-1 and J is TRBJ2-4; D gene unclear. Looked up from germline, CDR1 is WNHNN and CDR2 is SYGVQD (reference sequence). The ends were cut back, 2 bases at V and 0 bases at J, with 11 bases in the middle. This CDR3 region has 16 residues. This CDR3 is CASSEEALLAKNIQYF. The CDR3 bases are TGCGCCAGCAGTGAGGAAGCCCTCTTAGCCAAAAACATTCAGTACTTC.

V usage is TRBV5-1 and J usage is TRBJ1-6; 7 nucleotides agree with TRBD1. J was trimmed by 8 bases and V by 4 bases; bases with no gene match: 6. Germline V CDR1 and CDR2: SGHRS, YFSETQ. The CDR3 is 14 amino acids. The CDR3, as DNA: TGCGCCAGCAGCCTGACAGGGAGCCATTCACCCCTCCACTTT. Its translation: CASSLTGSHSPLHF.